Below are 21 T cell receptor beta chains sequenced from a single sample in a study of blood T cell repertoires in COVID-19. Clones were read by immunoSEQ multiplex PCR, and TCRdb kept only the in-frame ones, dropping some. This sample has about 330,000 clones, with over 80% found just once. The sequenced material came from peripheral blood. Receptors were obtained from a man younger than 45 with COVID-19, enrolled during active disease.

The CDR3 reads CATGGAERLARDNEQFF. The CDR3 nucleotides are TGTGCCACCGGTGGCGCAGAGCGGTTAGCTCGGGACAATGAGCAGTTCTTC. This rearrangement joins TRBV2 to TRBJ2-1, with D tentatively TRBD2 (5 bases). Germline-derived CDR1 and CDR2 are SNHLY and FYNNEI. This CDR3 has 17 residues. Trimming pared 10 bases from V and 5 bases from J, leaving 27 bases between.

The CDR3 nucleotides read TGCGCCAGCAGCCAAGATCAGTCGGGACTAGCGGAGCAGTTCTTC. Amino acid sequence: CASSQDQSGLAEQFF. The rearrangement links TRBV4-1 to TRBJ2-1; TRBD2 matches 10 bases. The ends lost 0 bases at V and 10 bases at J; junction bases unmatched: 6. The CDR3 is 15 residues long. Germline CDR1 reads MGHRA; CDR2 reads YSYEKL.

This rearrangement joins TRBV19 to TRBJ2-1; 9 positions agree with TRBD1. In germline, CDR1 is LNHDA, CDR2 SQIVND (reference sequence). The CDR3 extends over 13 amino acids. V lost 6 bases, J lost 8 bases, and 5 bases stayed unmatched. The CDR3 DNA is TGTGCCAGTAGGCGACAGGGGGTGGATGAGCAGTTCTTC. Translation gives CASRRQGVDEQFF.

The chain recombines TRBV18 with TRBJ1-5; D is unclear. With 2 bases removed from V and 4 bases from J, the gap between germline ends came to 9 bases. The germline gives CDR1 KGHSH, CDR2 LQKENI. The CDR3 is 14 amino acids. The CDR3 loop is CASSPNGANQPQHF. DNA for the CDR3: TGTGCCAGCTCACCAAACGGAGCAAATCAGCCCCAGCATTTT.

This clone was observed a few times. The J gene is TRBJ1-5, the V gene TRBV7-2; 8 bases map to TRBD1. CDR1 SGHTA and CDR2 FQGNSA come from the germline V gene. J was trimmed by 2 bases and V by 3 bases; bases with no gene match: 9. The CDR3 loop spans 17 amino acids. CDR3: CASSLGGQAWGNQPQHF. The DNA for the CDR3 is TGTGCCAGCAGCTTGGGGGGACAGGCTTGGGGCAATCAGCCCCAGCATTTT.

The genes are TRBV19 and TRBJ2-7; D is perhaps TRBD2 (6 bases). With 3 bases removed from V and 1 base from J, the gap between germline ends came to 22 bases. Germline CDR1 and CDR2: LNHDA and SQIVND (reference sequence). The CDR3 extends over 18 amino acids. The CDR3: CASSMIVGRASESYEQYF. The CDR3 coding sequence is TGTGCCAGTAGTATGATTGTTGGTCGGGCTAGCGAATCCTACGAGCAGTACTTC.

V gene TRBV10-3 combines with J gene TRBJ1-4, with D uncertain. The length of the CDR3 is 15 residues. The germline CDR1 and CDR2 sequences are ENHRY and SYGVKD. Trimming pared 2 bases from V and 0 bases from J, leaving 7 bases between. The CDR3 nucleotides read TGTGCCATCAGTGAGGGCAAGTCAACTAATGAAAAACTGTTTTTT. This encodes CAISEGKSTNEKLFF.

This clone was recorded only once. This chain uses TRBV6-5 with TRBJ2-3, with 8 nucleotides matching TRBD1. V was pared by 5 bases and J by 3 bases, with 7 bases of the junction left unmatched. The CDR3 sequence is 15 residues long. Germline values: CDR1 MNHEY, CDR2 SVGAGI. The CDR3 bases are TGTGCCAGCAGTCCACGACAGGGGCGGACAGATACGCAGTATTTT. Its translation is CASSPRQGRTDTQYF.

The chain is built from TRBV7-8 and TRBJ2-7; the match to TRBD1 covers 10 bases. The CDR3 extends over 13 amino acids. J gave up 6 bases and V 5 bases, and 4 bases lay outside the gene matches. Germline V lookup: CDR1 SGHVS, CDR2 FQNEAQ. CDR3 sequence (DNA): TGTGCCAGCAGCGTCGGACAGGGGGGCGAGCAGTACTTC. It is translated as CASSVGQGGEQYF.

This rearrangement joins TRBV5-4 to TRBJ2-2, with 10 bases identical to TRBD2. This CDR3 comprises 17 residues. Germline V lookup: CDR1 SGHNT, CDR2 YYREEE (reference sequence). The junction had 7 bases not matched to a gene; V was cut back by 4 bases and J by 1 base. The CDR3, as DNA: TGTGCCAGCAGCGTCCCCCGGACTAGCGGGAACACCGGGGAGCTGTTTTTT. Its protein product is CASSVPRTSGNTGELFF.

V and J are TRBV24-1 and TRBJ2-7; 10 positions match TRBD1. Germline CDR1 is KGHDR and CDR2 is SFDVKD. The CDR3 is 14 residues long. The V gene end was trimmed by 2 bases and the J gene end by 6 bases; junction bases not matched to a gene: 3. CDR3 sequence: CATSDSRTGGEQYF. For the CDR3, the DNA is TGTGCCACCAGTGATTCCCGGACAGGGGGCGAGCAGTACTTC.

This chain connects TRBV27 to TRBJ2-7; 12 nucleotides align to TRBD2. Germline V gene sequence: CDR1 MNHEY, CDR2 SMNVEV (reference sequence). Losses at the gene ends were 0 bases for V and 3 bases for J; bases not matched to a gene: 12. The CDR3 has 19 amino acids. For the CDR3, the DNA is TGTGCCAGCAGTTTATCGACTAGCGGGGGACCTACAACCCGCTACGAGCAGTACTTC. Translating gives CASSLSTSGGPTTRYEQYF.

The chain carries TRBV2 and TRBJ1-3; D perhaps matches TRBD1 (6 bases). The CDR3 loop spans 20 amino acids. V lost 7 bases and J lost 3, with 31 bases in between. Germline CDR1 and CDR2: SNHLY and FYNNEI. The CDR3 DNA sequence: TGTGCCAGCAAGCTACCCACCCCTATGAGGGGGTCCCTCTTTGGAAACACCATATATTTT. This codes for CASKLPTPMRGSLFGNTIYF.

This chain links TRBV3-1 (or the pseudogene TRBV3-2) with TRBJ1-1; D gene unclear. V lost 4 bases to trimming and J lost 0 bases, with 15 bases between them. The CDR3 spans 16 residues. Germline-derived CDR1 and CDR2 are LGHDT and YNNKEL (reference sequence). The CDR3 sequence is CASSPRAGGMNTEAFF. The CDR3 region has the DNA TGTGCCAGCAGCCCGCGGGCAGGTGGGATGAACACTGAAGCTTTCTTT.

The chain joins TRBV27 to TRBJ2-2, with D tentatively TRBD2 (7 bases). The V end was cut by 5 bases, the J end by 6 bases, with 19 bases between. Germline CDR1 and CDR2: MNHEY and SMNVEV (reference sequence). CDR3 size: 16 residues. CDR3 sequence: CASSPMWGGRPGELFF. For the CDR3, the DNA is TGTGCCAGCAGTCCGATGTGGGGGGGCCGCCCCGGGGAGCTGTTTTTT.

The chain combines TRBV11-3 with TRBJ2-3, with 7 bases identical to TRBD1. The germline V gene has CDR1 SGHNT and CDR2 YENEEA. The CDR3 sequence is 16 residues long. J lost 3 bases, V lost 4 bases, and 10 bases had no gene match. The CDR3 nucleotides read TGTGCCAGCAGCTCATCCAGGACAGGATATACAGATACGCAGTATTTT. Its protein product is CASSSSRTGYTDTQYF.

CDR3 residues: CASSIPPIETQYF. CDR3 coding DNA: TGTGCCAGTAGTATCCCCCCCATAGAGACCCAGTACTTC. The rearrangement joins TRBV19 to TRBJ2-5, with unresolved D. V was pared by 3 bases and J by 4 bases, with 9 bases between. Germline CDR1 LNHDA, CDR2 SQIVND (reference sequence). The CDR3 sequence is 13 residues long.

A single count supports this clone. This chain uses TRBV7-2 with TRBJ1-6; D is perhaps TRBD1 (6 bases). The V and J ends lost 0 bases and 9 bases respectively, with 6 bases between them. The CDR3 covers 13 residues. Germline CDR1 is SGHTA and CDR2 is FQGNSA. The CDR3 region is CASSLAQGSPLHF. For the CDR3, the DNA is TGTGCCAGCAGCTTAGCACAGGGTTCACCCCTCCACTTT.

This CDR3 reads CASRTGQYQRAETQYF. DNA of the CDR3: TGTGCCAGCAGAACCGGACAGTACCAACGAGCGGAGACCCAGTACTTC. The genes are TRBV6-6 and TRBJ2-5; D perhaps matches TRBD1 (6 bases). The CDR3 is made up of 16 amino acids. Trimming shortened V by 6 bases and J by 5 bases, and 22 bases separated the two germline ends. CDR1 is MNHNY, CDR2 SVGAGI, per germline (reference sequence).

The rearrangement links TRBV27 to TRBJ1-1, with D unclear. Trimming cost V 5 bases and J 7 bases, with 17 bases left between them. This CDR3 has 14 residues. Per the germline V gene, CDR1 is MNHEY and CDR2 is SMNVEV (reference sequence). The CDR3 here is CASSPTPRYGEAFF. CDR3 coding DNA: TGTGCCAGCAGTCCCACCCCGAGGTATGGTGAAGCTTTCTTT.

J is TRBJ2-1 and V is TRBV5-5, with TRBD1 as a possible D gene (6 bases). This CDR3 has 16 residues. V lost 4 bases and J 4 bases, leaving 18 bases between the germline ends. Germline V gene data show CDR1 as SGHKS and CDR2 as YYEKEE (reference sequence). CDR3 nucleotides: TGTGCCAGCAGCGGCATGGGGGCCATTTCATACAATGAGCAGTTCTTC. It encodes CASSGMGAISYNEQFF.